A selection of T cell receptor beta chains follows, all from one sample in a study of T-cell memory formation after mild COVID-19. MiXCR was run by TCRdb on the 5' RACE reads, yielding one entry per CDR3 protein. Altogether a few hundred thousand distinct CDR3 sequences are present, 20% to 25% being singletons, with the ten largest covering about 8.7%. Sequencing was performed on PBMCs or a T cell subset sorted from them (not recorded which). These receptors all stem from an adult woman who had mild COVID-19 (a few samples of this study predate the infection). Cell type and time point are not known. Both conserved end residues are part of each CDR3. Each record gives: J gene, clone size, V gene, D gene, CDR3 DNA, CDR3 protein. A D gene is named only where the DNA matches it firmly. Size values are once, few and many counts, or a class for expanded clones, and some rows have none.

j_call: TRBJ2-4
clone_size: few
v_call: TRBV12-3/TRBV12-4
d_call: -
cdr3_nt: TGTGCCAGCAGATCGACAACGGCCAAAAACATTCAGTACTTC
cdr3_aa: CASRSTTAKNIQYF

j_call: TRBJ2-3
clone_size: -
v_call: TRBV6-5
d_call: -
cdr3_nt: TGTGCCAGCAGTTACGGGAGCTCTAGCACAGATACGCAGTATTTT
cdr3_aa: CASSYGSSSTDTQYF

j_call: TRBJ2-2
clone_size: -
v_call: TRBV4-1
d_call: TRBD1
cdr3_nt: TGCGCCAGCAGCCAAGACAGGGGGCCCGATGGGGAGCTGTTTTTT
cdr3_aa: CASSQDRGPDGELFF

j_call: TRBJ2-7
clone_size: few
v_call: TRBV7-2
d_call: TRBD2
cdr3_nt: TGTGCCAGCAGCTTAGTAGGGACTAGTCGCCACGAGCAGTACTTC
cdr3_aa: CASSLVGTSRHEQYF

j_call: TRBJ2-7
clone_size: -
v_call: TRBV20-1
d_call: -
cdr3_nt: TGCAGTGCTAGTGATATGGGGGGCCTCGAGCAGTACTTC
cdr3_aa: CSASDMGGLEQYF

j_call: TRBJ2-1
clone_size: -
v_call: TRBV9
d_call: -
cdr3_nt: TGTGCCAGCACCTCGCTAATAGCTGGGGCCAATGAGCAGTTCTTC
cdr3_aa: CASTSLIAGANEQFF

j_call: TRBJ1-1
clone_size: -
v_call: TRBV20-1
d_call: -
cdr3_nt: TGCAGTGCCTTCGCGGGGGCCACTGAAGCTTTCTTT
cdr3_aa: CSAFAGATEAFF

j_call: TRBJ1-4
clone_size: -
v_call: TRBV5-1
d_call: TRBD1
cdr3_nt: TGCGCCAGCAGCACAGGACAGGAGGCAACTAATGAAAAACTGTTTTTT
cdr3_aa: CASSTGQEATNEKLFF

j_call: TRBJ1-1
clone_size: -
v_call: TRBV6-2/TRBV6-3
d_call: TRBD1
cdr3_nt: TGTGCCAGCAGTTCACACAGGGGGCGAACAGGCGGGGGTACTGAAGCTTTCTTT
cdr3_aa: CASSSHRGRTGGGTEAFF

j_call: TRBJ2-6
clone_size: -
v_call: TRBV4-1
d_call: -
cdr3_nt: TGCGCCAGCAGCCAAGGGGTGGGGAGTTCTGGGGCCAACGTCCTGACTTTC
cdr3_aa: CASSQGVGSSGANVLTF

j_call: TRBJ2-7
clone_size: many
v_call: TRBV20-1
d_call: TRBD2
cdr3_nt: TGCAGTGCTAGAGAGGGGGGGGATACCTACGAGCAGTACTTC
cdr3_aa: CSAREGGDTYEQYF

j_call: TRBJ1-1
clone_size: -
v_call: TRBV5-1
d_call: TRBD1
cdr3_nt: TGCGCCAGCAGCTCGACAGGGCCCAGTGAAGCTTTCTTT
cdr3_aa: CASSSTGPSEAFF

j_call: TRBJ2-1
clone_size: few
v_call: TRBV7-7
d_call: -
cdr3_nt: TGTGCTAGCAGTCCCTCGGCTGGTGACTATGAGCAGTTCTTC
cdr3_aa: CASSPSAGDYEQFF

j_call: TRBJ1-1
clone_size: -
v_call: TRBV5-1
d_call: TRBD1
cdr3_nt: TGCGCCAGCAGCTTCGGACAGGGGGCGCTTAGCCACGAAGCTTTCTTT
cdr3_aa: CASSFGQGALSHEAFF

j_call: TRBJ2-7
clone_size: -
v_call: TRBV9
d_call: TRBD2
cdr3_nt: TGTGCCAGCAGCGTAGGACTAGCGGACTACGAGCAGTACTTC
cdr3_aa: CASSVGLADYEQYF

j_call: TRBJ1-2
clone_size: -
v_call: TRBV6-6
d_call: TRBD1
cdr3_nt: TGTGCCAGCAGTGAAGCCAGGCAGGGGGAATACTATGGCTACACCTTC
cdr3_aa: CASSEARQGEYYGYTF

j_call: TRBJ2-5
clone_size: -
v_call: TRBV5-6
d_call: -
cdr3_nt: TGTGCCAGCAGCGTTGCGGGGACGGAAAAGACCCAGTACTTC
cdr3_aa: CASSVAGTEKTQYF

j_call: TRBJ2-7
clone_size: -
v_call: TRBV4-3
d_call: -
cdr3_nt: TGCGCCAGCAGCCAAGATGTGCAGGGCTACTACGAGCAGTACTTC
cdr3_aa: CASSQDVQGYYEQYF

j_call: TRBJ1-2
clone_size: -
v_call: TRBV15
d_call: -
cdr3_nt: TGTGCCACCAGCAGAGATTCGGGGATTAACTATGGCTACACCTTC
cdr3_aa: CATSRDSGINYGYTF

j_call: TRBJ2-3
clone_size: few
v_call: TRBV12-3/TRBV12-4
d_call: -
cdr3_nt: TGTGCCAGCAGTTCCCGGATGGGGAGCACAGATACGCAGTATTTT
cdr3_aa: CASSSRMGSTDTQYF

j_call: TRBJ1-2
clone_size: -
v_call: TRBV20-1
d_call: -
cdr3_nt: TGCAGTGAGACGATACAGGGAAACTATGGCTACACCTTC
cdr3_aa: CSETIQGNYGYTF

j_call: TRBJ2-7
clone_size: many
v_call: TRBV5-8
d_call: -
cdr3_nt: TGTGCCAGCAGCTTAGTAACCTACGAGCAGTACTTC
cdr3_aa: CASSLVTYEQYF

j_call: TRBJ2-1
clone_size: many
v_call: TRBV5-1
d_call: -
cdr3_nt: TGCGCCAGCAGCTTAGTCCAGCGGGTCTCCTACAATGAGCAGTTCTTC
cdr3_aa: CASSLVQRVSYNEQFF

j_call: TRBJ2-3
clone_size: -
v_call: TRBV4-1
d_call: -
cdr3_nt: TGCGCCAGCAGCCTCGGGCACGGGACTAGCACAGATACGCAGTATTTT
cdr3_aa: CASSLGHGTSTDTQYF

j_call: TRBJ2-7
clone_size: -
v_call: TRBV5-1
d_call: -
cdr3_nt: TGCGCCAGCAGTTTTCGGTCAAGCTCCTACGAGCAGTACTTC
cdr3_aa: CASSFRSSSYEQYF

j_call: TRBJ2-7
clone_size: -
v_call: TRBV19
d_call: -
cdr3_nt: TGTGCCAGTAGTGATGGGACCGCAAGTCTTTACGAGCAGTACTTC
cdr3_aa: CASSDGTASLYEQYF

j_call: TRBJ1-6
clone_size: few
v_call: TRBV12-3/TRBV12-4
d_call: -
cdr3_nt: TGTGCCAGCAGTTTAGTGAGCCCCCCACCCCTCCACTTT
cdr3_aa: CASSLVSPPPLHF

j_call: TRBJ2-7
clone_size: -
v_call: TRBV2
d_call: TRBD1
cdr3_nt: TGTGCCAGCAGTGATGGGACAGGGCGTTACGAGCAGTACTTC
cdr3_aa: CASSDGTGRYEQYF

j_call: TRBJ2-2
clone_size: few
v_call: TRBV5-6
d_call: TRBD2
cdr3_nt: TGTGCCAGCAGCTTGTACGGGAGGACCGGCGGGGAGCTGTTTTTT
cdr3_aa: CASSLYGRTGGELFF

j_call: TRBJ1-2
clone_size: -
v_call: TRBV3-1
d_call: -
cdr3_nt: TGTGCCAGCAGCGTGCGGGACTATGGCTACACCTTC
cdr3_aa: CASSVRDYGYTF

j_call: TRBJ2-5
clone_size: few
v_call: TRBV4-2
d_call: -
cdr3_nt: TGTGCCAGCAGCCAAGATCCGGCACGGCGGCAAGAGACCCAGTACTTC
cdr3_aa: CASSQDPARRQETQYF